These 24 T cell receptor beta chains originate from one sample sequenced in a study of cytomegalovirus exposure and HLA in healthy donors. PCR used 60 Vbeta primers and 13 Jbeta primers. Here immunoSEQ multiplex PCR was the method, and the copy in TCRdb shows in-frame clones only, minus some. The sample records some 180,000 clones, around 75% being singletons. The specimen was PBMCs. All receptors come from a male donor in good health and CMV-seronegative.

The genes are TRBV7-3 and TRBJ2-1, with D possibly being TRBD2 (6 bases). V gave up 2 bases and J gave up 6 bases, with 11 bases separating them. Germline V lookup: CDR1 SGHTA, CDR2 FQGTGA. This CDR3 spans 14 amino acids. This CDR3 is CASSLGGPSNEQFF. DNA of the CDR3: TGTGCCAGCAGCTTAGGAGGGCCGTCCAATGAGCAGTTCTTC.

This clone was seen a few times. V gene TRBV4-2 combines with J gene TRBJ1-2; weak D call: TRBD1 (5 bases). Trimming took off 4 bases at V and 7 bases at J, with 16 bases between the two ends. The CDR3 is 14 amino acids. Germline V gene data show CDR1 as LGHNA and CDR2 as YNFKEQ. DNA for the CDR3: TGTGCCAGCAGCCCAGATGGGGGGGGTCCTGGCTACACCTTC. The encoded protein is CASSPDGGGPGYTF.

Turning to this clone: Germline is not matched at one junction end, which may reflect a read error. The chain joins TRBV29-1 to TRBJ2-3; possibly TRBD1 for D (5 bases). This CDR3 is built from 13 residues. CDR1 is SQVTM, CDR2 ANQGSEA, per germline. The CDR3 sequence is CSLSTQETDTPYF. The CDR3 DNA sequence: TGCAGCCTATCGACCCAAGAGACAGATACGCCGTATTTT.

The chain uses TRBV28 and TRBJ2-2; weak D call: TRBD2 (5 bases). The CDR3 sequence is 17 residues long. CDR1 and CDR2 (germline): MDHEN, SYDVKM. Trimming removed 4 bases from V and 1 base from J, with 16 bases in between. The CDR3 reads CASSSRSNRGNTGELFF. For the CDR3, the DNA is TGTGCCAGCAGTTCCCGATCAAACCGGGGGAACACCGGGGAGCTGTTTTTT.

The CDR3 is CASSGLAGYEQYF. In DNA, the CDR3 is TGTGCCAGCAGCGGACTAGCGGGCTACGAGCAGTACTTC. The J gene is TRBJ2-7, the V gene TRBV6-5; 11 nucleotides align to TRBD2. CDR3 length: 13 amino acids. The J segment lost 3 bases and the V segment lost 6 bases, leaving 1 base of the junction unmatched. Per germline, CDR1 MNHEY and CDR2 SVGAGI.

CDR3 sequence reads: CASSVLAGGDNEQFF. The CDR3 nucleotides read TGTGCCAGCAGTGTACTAGCGGGGGGGGACAATGAGCAGTTCTTC. This chain joins TRBV25-1 and TRBJ2-1, with 13 bases fitting TRBD2. V gave up 4 bases and J gave up 5 bases; unmatched junction bases: 2. Germline V gives CDR1 MGHDK, CDR2 SYGVNS. This CDR3 has 15 amino acids.

The CDR3 protein is CAWNRGSGGYNEQFF. The DNA for the CDR3 is TGTGCCTGGAACCGGGGTAGCGGGGGATACAATGAGCAGTTCTTC. This sequence joins TRBV30 and TRBJ2-1, with 9 bases fitting TRBD2. This CDR3 region has 15 residues. With 4 bases clipped from V and 4 bases from J, the junction kept 8 bases outside the gene matches. Germline CDR1 is GTSNPN and CDR2 is SVGIG (reference sequence).

The chain combines TRBV29-1 with TRBJ1-2, with 7 bases identical to TRBD1. The CDR3 spans 15 residues. V lost 1 base to trimming and J lost 3 bases; unmatched junction nucleotides: 8. Germline V gene sequence: CDR1 SQVTM, CDR2 ANQGSEA. CDR3 residues: CSVEGLGQEDYGYTF. In DNA, the CDR3 is TGCAGCGTTGAAGGCCTTGGACAGGAGGACTATGGCTACACCTTC.

V usage is TRBV19 and J usage is TRBJ2-7; 7 bases are shared with TRBD2. The length of the CDR3 is 13 residues. Trimming took 6 bases from V and 7 from J; bases not matched to a gene: 9. The germline CDR1 and CDR2 sequences are LNHDA and SQIVND (reference sequence). The CDR3 DNA reads as TGTGCCAGTAGCTGGGAGCGGGGTAGAGAGCAGTACTTC. As protein: CASSWERGREQYF.

V is TRBV5-1 and J is TRBJ2-3; D is unresolved. The CDR3 length is 14 residues. Germline values: CDR1 SGHRS, CDR2 YFSETQ. Trimming stripped 4 bases from V and 0 bases from J, with 9 bases between. The CDR3 sequence: CASSDETSTDTQYF. In DNA form, the CDR3 reads TGCGCCAGCAGCGACGAGACTAGCACAGATACGCAGTATTTT. Full variable domain (missing parts from reference TRBV5-1 and TRBJ2-3): KAGVTQTPRYLIKTRGQQVTLSCSPISGHRSVSWYQQTPGQGLQFLFEYFSETQRNKGNFPGRFSGRQFSNSRSEMNVSTLELGDSALYLCASSDETSTDTQYFGPGTRLTVL.

This chain links TRBV5-1 with TRBJ2-1, with a possible D match to TRBD2 (5 bases). Between the trimmed V and J ends, which lost 3 bases and 2 bases, there was a span of 15 bases. This CDR3 contains 16 residues. Germline assignment: CDR1 SGHRS and CDR2 YFSETQ. The CDR3 coding sequence is TGCGCCAGCAGCTCCAAGGGTGTTAGCGCCTACAATGAGCAGTTCTTC. This gives the protein CASSSKGVSAYNEQFF.

For this clone: This sample also contains other DNA sequences that code for the same CDR3. The J gene is TRBJ2-1, the V gene TRBV9; 8 bases line up with TRBD2. Per the germline V gene, CDR1 is SGDLS and CDR2 is YYNGEE. Trimming took 0 bases from V and 4 from J; bases not matched to a gene: 3. CDR3 length: 15 residues. The CDR3 reads CASSVVAGSYNEQFF. DNA for the CDR3: TGTGCCAGCAGCGTAGTAGCGGGGTCGTACAATGAGCAGTTCTTC. Using reference TRBV9 and TRBJ2-1 for the parts outside the CDR3, the full variable domain is DSGVTQTPKHLITATGQRVTLRCSPRSGDLSVYWYQQSLDQGLQFLIQYYNGEERAKGNILERFSAQQFPDLHSELNLSSLELGDSALYFCASSVVAGSYNEQFFGPGTRLTVL.

The chain links TRBV30 to TRBJ2-3; possible D gene TRBD2, 5 bases. Germline loops: CDR1 GTSNPN, CDR2 SVGIG (reference sequence). Trimming cost V 4 bases and J 2 bases, with 10 bases left between them. CDR3 length: 13 residues. The CDR3 coding sequence is TGTGCCTGGAATCTGGGAGTCACAGATACGCAGTATTTT. Its protein is CAWNLGVTDTQYF.

This rearrangement joins TRBV4-3 to TRBJ2-3, with D unresolved. V lost 0 bases and J 3 bases, leaving 7 bases between the germline ends. Germline V lookup: CDR1 LGHNA, CDR2 YSLEER. This CDR3 is built from 14 residues. The CDR3 region is CASSQDIATDTQYF. Written as DNA, the CDR3 is TGCGCCAGCAGCCAAGATATCGCGACAGATACGCAGTATTTT.

The chain has TRBV9 and TRBJ2-2; D ambiguous. Germline-derived CDR1 and CDR2 are SGDLS and YYNGEE. This CDR3 is built from 15 residues. V lost 1 base and J 6 bases, leaving 13 bases between the germline ends. The CDR3 loop reads CASSVLEVMAGELFF. The CDR3 nucleotides read TGTGCCAGCAGCGTACTCGAGGTAATGGCCGGGGAGCTGTTTTTT.

This clone was seen a handful of times. This chain uses TRBV28 with TRBJ1-2; 7 nucleotides align to TRBD1. The V gene's germline CDR1 is MDHEN and CDR2 SYDVKM. The CDR3 is made up of 14 amino acids. V was clipped by 5 bases and J by 4 bases; unmatched bases: 7. The CDR3 spells CASSARQGFYGYTF. The DNA of the CDR3 is TGTGCCAGCAGTGCCAGACAGGGCTTCTATGGCTACACCTTC.

The chain recombines TRBV27 with TRBJ1-2; 7 bases fit TRBD1. This CDR3 contains 13 residues. CDR1 MNHEY and CDR2 SMNVEV come from the germline V gene (reference sequence). Losses at the gene ends were 10 bases for V and 0 bases for J; bases not matched to a gene: 5. The CDR3 bases are TGTGCCACCCGGACAGGTCCTAACTATGGCTACACCTTC. It translates to CATRTGPNYGYTF.

The V and J genes are TRBV6-4 and TRBJ2-3; 9 bases match TRBD1. This CDR3 region has 15 residues. CDR1 is MRHNA, CDR2 SNTAGT, per germline. J gave up 0 bases and V 4 bases, and 2 bases lay outside the gene matches. Here the CDR3 reads CASSAGTGSTDTQYF. The CDR3 DNA is TGTGCCAGCAGTGCCGGGACAGGGAGCACAGATACGCAGTATTTT.

This chain links TRBV28 with TRBJ2-5; 8 bases agree with TRBD2. J was trimmed by 12 bases and V by 5 bases; bases with no gene match: 11. This CDR3 is 13 amino acids long. Germline CDR1 is MDHEN and CDR2 is SYDVKM. CDR3 nucleotides: TGTGCCAGCAGTCCCCCGGGACTAGATTTGAAGTACTTC. It translates to CASSPPGLDLKYF.

The rearrangement joins TRBV11-2 to TRBJ2-3; 8 bases match TRBD1. The CDR3 sequence is 18 residues long. V shed 1 base, J shed 1 base, and the junction held 10 bases outside the gene matches. CDR1 and CDR2 (germline): SGHAT, FQNNGV. CDR3 sequence (DNA): TGTGCCAGCAGCTTAGGGCCCCCACAGGGGGGAGGCACAGATACGCAGTATTTT. Encoded protein: CASSLGPPQGGGTDTQYF.

Here the CDR3 DNA reads TGTGCCAGCAGCAAAGGACAAGTGGGCGGCTACACCTTC. Translating gives CASSKGQVGGYTF. The chain recombines TRBV2 with TRBJ1-2; a weak D match, TRBD1 (5 bases). Germline V gene sequence: CDR1 SNHLY, CDR2 FYNNEI. The CDR3 length is 13 residues. V shed 6 bases and J shed 8 bases, with 16 bases lying between them.

The chain has TRBV5-1 and TRBJ1-2; D is possibly TRBD1 (6 bases). CDR1 is SGHRS and CDR2 is YFSETQ in the germline V gene. The CDR3 spans 15 residues. V shed 4 bases and J shed 0 bases, with 13 bases lying between them. The CDR3 protein is CASSDDGQTNYGYTF. The CDR3 coding sequence is TGCGCCAGCAGCGACGACGGACAGACTAACTATGGCTACACCTTC.

Only a few counts were recorded for this clone. The V and J genes are TRBV2 and TRBJ1-2; D possibly corresponds to TRBD1 (5 bases). Germline V gives CDR1 SNHLY, CDR2 FYNNEI. The CDR3 runs to 14 residues. The germline V and J ends were trimmed by 11 bases and 2 bases, with 18 bases remaining between them. For the CDR3, the DNA is TGTGCCTCCGCCGACAGTGCTGGGAACTATGGCTACACCTTC. Translated, it gives CASADSAGNYGYTF.

There are a few counts of this clone. The chain couples TRBV30 to TRBJ1-6; D might be TRBD1 (5 bases). CDR3 size: 14 residues. V lost 0 bases and J lost 7, with 10 bases in between. Germline-derived CDR1 and CDR2 are GTSNPN and SVGIG (reference sequence). CDR3 region: CAWSVGQPNSPLHF. Written as DNA, the CDR3 is TGTGCCTGGAGTGTAGGACAACCAAATTCACCCCTCCACTTT.